The source of this T cell receptor beta chain is a study of beta chain features in type 1 diabetes. Whole-study context: The number of sorted cells examined across all samples was 107,917,701. Study observations and caveats: Within the patient group, naive, central memory and Treg TCRB repertoires appeared more similar to each other than within healthy donors. Type 1 diabetes patients had TCRB CDR3s that were shorter (moderately but significantly so) in all four CD4+ subsets.

Expressed TCRB transcripts were sequenced after all isolated RNA was converted to cDNA. TCRdb keeps only in-frame clones here, not all; method: immunoSEQ multiplex PCR. The sample has hundreds of thousands of clones, roughly an eighth seen once. Stem cell-like memory, regulatory, central memory and naive CD4+ cells were sorted via CD45RO/CCR7/CD25/CD127/CD95/CD27. To note about this clone: Its antigen is not identified.

CDR3 length: 16 residues. Germline CDR1 and CDR2: LNHNV and YYDKDF (reference sequence). Germline trimming cut 0 bases from V and 5 bases from J; bases unmatched to any gene: 3. This sequence joins TRBV15 and TRBJ1-6; 8 bases are a match to TRBD1. This TCR was recovered from a man younger than 35 with type 1 diabetes. Sequenced sample: naive CD4+ T cells from blood. CDR3 bases: TGTGCCACCAGCAGAGAACGGACAGGGAATAATTCACCCCTCCACTTT. Its translation is CATSRERTGNNSPLHF.